This T cell receptor beta chain was captured in a study of Ad26.COV2.S vaccination and SARS-CoV-2 variants. Findings and limits, study-wide: Non-spike TCR breadth did not differ much between vaccine and placebo recipients. Compared with placebo recipients, vaccine recipients had higher spike-specific TCR breadth. Breadth, reportedly substantial, characterized the spike-specific CD8+ and CD4+ T cell responses after vaccination.

V lost 4 bases to trimming and J lost 1 base, with 7 bases between them. CDR1 is SGHAT, CDR2 FQNNGV, per germline. The CDR3 is made up of 13 amino acids. The protocol was immunoSEQ multiplex PCR, while the TCRdb copy is restricted to in-frame clones and leaves out a portion. The table has about 350,000 clones, about 92% seen once. A word on this clone: Its antigen is as yet unknown.

The genes are TRBV11-2 and TRBJ1-1; D is unresolved. The sequences come from peripheral blood, collected after recovery from COVID-19. The TCR was taken from a human donor who had recovered from COVID-19. This chain's CDR3 is CASSSDRNTEAFF. The CDR3, as DNA: TGTGCCAGCAGCTCGGACCGGAACACTGAAGCTTTCTTT.